Each of the 17 T cell receptor beta chains below was sequenced from the same sample in a study of cytomegalovirus exposure and HLA in healthy donors (dated by TCRdb to 2017 to 2019). The library relied on the immunoSEQ multiplex PCR assay. TCRdb limited this immuneACCESS table to in-frame rearrangements with V and J called. A share of clones is missing; checked studies link under half to unresolved V genes, and the rest is unexplained. The sample records about 120,000 clones, 95% to 96% of which are singletons. The top ten constitute about 1.7% of the sample. Sequencing was performed on PBMCs. The receptors here all came from a man aged 18-30 years in good health and CMV-seronegative.

This chain joins TRBV4-3 and TRBJ2-3, with TRBD2 identical over 14 bases. The ends lost 0 bases at V and 3 bases at J; junction bases unmatched: 5. This CDR3 has 18 residues. Germline V CDR1 and CDR2: LGHNA, YSLEER. The CDR3 DNA follows: TGCGCCAGCAGCCAAGAGCGGACTAGCGGGAGGAGGACAGATACGCAGTATTTT. Residues: CASSQERTSGRRTDTQYF.

V is TRBV30 and J is TRBJ2-2; D not certain. Per the germline V gene, CDR1 is GTSNPN and CDR2 is SVGIG (reference sequence). This CDR3 spans 13 amino acids. Trimming pared 3 bases from V and 6 bases from J, leaving 11 bases between. CDR3 bases: TGTGCCTGGAGCCCAGGTCTGCCCGGGGAGCTGTTTTTT. Translation gives CAWSPGLPGELFF.

The chain employs TRBV6-4 and TRBJ2-3; 8 nucleotides align to TRBD2. Germline CDR1 and CDR2: MRHNA and SNTAGT. CDR3 length: 14 residues. Trimming took 3 bases from V and 4 from J; bases not matched to a gene: 3. Here the CDR3 DNA reads TGTGCCAGCAGTGAAGCGGGAGCTCCAGATACGCAGTATTTT. It translates to CASSEAGAPDTQYF.

This rearrangement joins TRBV5-1 to TRBJ1-1; tentatively, D is TRBD1 (6 bases). CDR3 size: 15 residues. With 0 bases removed from V and 7 bases from J, the gap between germline ends came to 16 bases. Germline loops: CDR1 SGHRS, CDR2 YFSETQ. The chain's CDR3 is CASSLDDRRWGEAFF. The CDR3 DNA reads TGCGCCAGCAGCTTGGATGACAGGCGCTGGGGTGAAGCTTTCTTT. Together with reference TRBV5-1 and TRBJ1-1, the CDR3 gives the full variable domain: KAGVTQTPRYLIKTRGQQVTLSCSPISGHRSVSWYQQTPGQGLQFLFEYFSETQRNKGNFPGRFSGRQFSNSRSEMNVSTLELGDSALYLCASSLDDRRWGEAFFGQGTRLTVV.

The V gene is TRBV27, the J gene TRBJ2-5; no firm D call. Trimming cost V 0 bases and J 5 bases, with 10 bases left between them. The germline V gene has CDR1 MNHEY and CDR2 SMNVEV (reference sequence). This CDR3 is built from 14 residues. Here the CDR3 DNA reads TGTGCCAGCAGTTTATCGCGGCGTTTGGAGACCCAGTACTTC. It yields the protein CASSLSRRLETQYF.

V gene TRBV7-9 combines with J gene TRBJ2-1; the D is unclear. The germline V gene has CDR1 SEHNR and CDR2 FQNEAQ (reference sequence). V dropped 4 bases and J dropped 6 bases, with 13 bases sitting between them. The CDR3 spans 14 residues. The CDR3 nucleotides are TGTGCCAGCAGCTGGCCCCTAGAAAGCAATGAGCAGTTCTTC. Its translation: CASSWPLESNEQFF.

The genes are TRBV4-1 and TRBJ2-1; tentative D call: TRBD2 (5 bases). CDR3 length equals 19 residues. Germline V gene sequence: CDR1 MGHRA, CDR2 YSYEKL. With 0 bases removed from V and 0 bases from J, the gap between germline ends came to 18 bases. The CDR3 nucleotides are TGCGCCAGCAGCCAAGATCCCCCCATTCTAGCTTCCTCCTACAATGAGCAGTTCTTC. This gives the protein CASSQDPPILASSYNEQFF.

The rearrangement joins TRBV7-2 to TRBJ1-4; D remains ambiguous. V shed 5 bases and J shed 0 bases, with 10 bases lying between them. The CDR3 length is 15 residues. Per the germline V gene, CDR1 is SGHTA and CDR2 is FQGNSA. CDR3 DNA: TGTGCCAGCAGCCCACAGCCTGCAACTAATGAAAAACTGTTTTTT. This encodes CASSPQPATNEKLFF.

The chain uses TRBV30 and TRBJ1-2, with a possible D match to TRBD1 (5 bases). Germline values: CDR1 GTSNPN, CDR2 SVGIG (reference sequence). There are 14 residues in the CDR3. V was shortened by 2 bases and J by 2 bases, with 12 bases between the two germline ends. In nucleotides, the CDR3 is TGTGCCTGGAGTCTCATTCAGGGAAACTATGGCTACACCTTC. Protein sequence: CAWSLIQGNYGYTF.

The CDR3 spells CASSPRTSGPTDTQYF. CDR3 nucleotide sequence: TGTGCCAGTAGTCCCCGGACTAGCGGACCCACAGATACGCAGTATTTT. J is TRBJ2-3 and V is TRBV19; 10 bases are a match to TRBD2. Germline lookup yields CDR1 LNHDA and CDR2 SQIVND (reference sequence). Trimming cost V 5 bases and J 2 bases; bases outside gene matches: 7. This CDR3 spans 16 amino acids.

This clone was counted only a few times. CDR3 protein: CASSTGRTVNGYTF. In DNA, the CDR3 is TGTGCCAGCAGTACCGGGAGGACAGTAAATGGCTACACCTTC. This sequence joins TRBV6-5 and TRBJ1-2, with D possibly matching TRBD1 (6 bases). Germline values: CDR1 MNHEY, CDR2 SVGAGI. The germline V and J ends were trimmed by 5 bases and 6 bases, with 16 bases remaining between them. The CDR3 is 14 residues long.

The V call is TRBV29-1, the J call TRBJ1-5, with 8 nucleotides matching TRBD1. Looked up from germline, CDR1 is SQVTM and CDR2 is ANQGSEA. Trimming at V came to 8 bases and at J to 9 bases, leaving 9 bases not matched to a gene. This CDR3 region has 12 residues. The CDR3 region has the DNA TGCAGCAGCCGGACAGGGTCGGGGCCCCAGCATTTT. This codes for CSSRTGSGPQHF.

The genes are TRBV27 and TRBJ1-1, with a possible D match to TRBD1 (6 bases). The CDR3 has 17 amino acids. V lost 5 bases to trimming and J lost 1 base, with 20 bases between them. Germline values: CDR1 MNHEY, CDR2 SMNVEV (reference sequence). The CDR3, as DNA: TGTGCCAGCAGTCATCAAATGTGGTCAGGGGCGAACACTGAAGCTTTCTTT. It is translated as CASSHQMWSGANTEAFF.

The chain joins TRBV28 to TRBJ2-3; 11 bases match TRBD2. The CDR3 has 15 amino acids. V shed 8 bases and J 2 bases; nucleotides not matched to a gene: 6. CDR1 and CDR2 from the germline V gene are MDHEN and SYDVKM. The CDR3 is CASAGTSGITDTQYF. The CDR3 bases are TGTGCCAGCGCGGGGACTAGCGGAATCACAGATACGCAGTATTTT.

The gene calls are TRBV9 and TRBJ1-1; D not certain. This CDR3 region has 14 residues. From germline, CDR1 is SGDLS and CDR2 YYNGEE. V was pared by 0 bases and J by 7 bases, with 13 bases between. The CDR3 loop reads CASSVGKGGYEAFF. The CDR3 DNA follows: TGTGCCAGCAGCGTAGGTAAGGGAGGTTATGAAGCTTTCTTT.

Only one count was recorded for this clone. The chain couples TRBV28 to TRBJ1-5, with a tentative D call TRBD1 (5 bases). The CDR3 runs to 15 residues. Trimming pared 6 bases from V and 2 bases from J, leaving 14 bases between. Germline assignment: CDR1 MDHEN and CDR2 SYDVKM. CDR3 sequence (DNA): TGTGCCAGCAGACCCCAGGGAAAGCGCAATCAGCCCCAGCATTTT. Residues: CASRPQGKRNQPQHF.

The chain is built from TRBV18 and TRBJ2-3; weak D call: TRBD1 (6 bases). CDR3 length: 15 residues. Trimming pared 3 bases from V and 4 bases from J, leaving 14 bases between. CDR1 and CDR2 from the germline V gene are KGHSH and LQKENI. The CDR3 sequence is CASSPPNEGADTQYF. CDR3 DNA sequence: TGTGCCAGCTCACCCCCTAATGAGGGGGCAGATACGCAGTATTTT.